This T cell receptor (beta chain) derives from a study of blood T cell repertoires in COVID-19. TCRdb's table, derived via immunoSEQ multiplex PCR, lists solely in-frame clones and lacks some. Among approximately 210,000 clones listed, about 85% were seen once. After removal of 2 bases from V and 9 bases from J, the junction contained 13 bases not matched to a gene. The CDR3 is made up of 17 amino acids. Germline values: CDR1 MGHRA, CDR2 YSYEKL. This receptor was identified in a human donor in a cohort sampled during active COVID-19. The sequencing sample was made of peripheral blood. V and J are TRBV4-1 and TRBJ2-1; 10 bases are a match to TRBD2. CDR3 nucleotide sequence: TGCGCCAGCAGCCAATTGATAGCGGGAGGCGTTGCATTTGAGCAGTTCTTC. This codes for CASSQLIAGGVAFEQFF.